One and the same sample provided the 17 T cell receptor beta chains below, sequenced in a study of technical replicates of blood from a handful of donors (dated by TCRdb to 2017 to 2019). Library construction relied on the immunoSEQ multiplex PCR assay. Not all clones reach the TCRdb copy of this immuneACCESS table, which keeps in-frame sequences only. Checked studies attribute under half of the gap to unresolved V genes and leave the rest unexplained. The sample records 75,000 to 100,000 clones, roughly 94% of which are singletons. In total, the top ten clones hold around 0.25% of the sample. Sequenced sample: T cells isolated from PBMCs. The receptors derive from a human donor in good health.

The chain links TRBV19 to TRBJ2-5, with 10 bases fitting TRBD2. Per germline, CDR1 LNHDA and CDR2 SQIVND (reference sequence). Trimming cost V 5 bases and J 4 bases; bases outside gene matches: 10. The CDR3 covers 16 residues. This CDR3 reads CASSFPAGGPGETQYF. The CDR3 DNA is TGTGCCAGTAGTTTCCCAGCGGGAGGGCCGGGAGAGACCCAGTACTTC. The full variable domain, completed using reference TRBV19 and TRBJ2-5, is DGGITQSPKYLFRKEGQNVTLSCEQNLNHDAMYWYRQDPGQGLRLIYYSQIVNDFQKGDIAEGYSVSREKKESFPLTVTSAQKNPTAFYLCASSFPAGGPGETQYFGPGTRLLVL.

The chain couples TRBV6-1 to TRBJ2-7, with TRBD2 matching over 16 bases. The CDR3 is 15 amino acids. CDR1 and CDR2 from the germline V gene are MNHNS and SASEGT. The ends lost 10 bases at V and 3 bases at J; junction bases unmatched: 6. The CDR3 reads CATGGTSGGVYEQYF. Written as DNA, the CDR3 is TGTGCCACCGGGGGGACTAGCGGGGGGGTCTACGAGCAGTACTTC.

This rearrangement joins TRBV5-1 to TRBJ2-7; TRBD2 matches at 8 bases. This CDR3 is 14 amino acids long. With 3 bases clipped from V and 3 bases from J, the junction kept 5 bases outside the gene matches. In germline, CDR1 is SGHRS, CDR2 YFSETQ. CDR3 DNA: TGCGCCAGCAGCTACGGGCGGGGGGACTACGAGCAGTACTTC. Its translation: CASSYGRGDYEQYF. Drawing the rest from reference TRBV5-1 and TRBJ2-7, the complete variable domain is KAGVTQTPRYLIKTRGQQVTLSCSPISGHRSVSWYQQTPGQGLQFLFEYFSETQRNKGNFPGRFSGRQFSNSRSEMNVSTLELGDSALYLCASSYGRGDYEQYFGPGTRLTVT.

The chain combines TRBV5-6 with TRBJ2-7, with D perhaps matching TRBD2 (5 bases). V lost 3 bases to trimming and J lost 4 bases, with 17 bases between them. The CDR3 is 15 amino acids. Germline values: CDR1 SGHDT, CDR2 YYEEEE. CDR3: CASSSSPGGGYEQYF. The CDR3, as DNA: TGTGCCAGCAGCTCCTCTCCCGGAGGAGGATACGAGCAGTACTTC.

Regarding this clone: The sample contains more than one DNA sequence encoding this CDR3. The J gene is TRBJ1-1, the V gene TRBV4-1; 7 positions agree with TRBD1. Germline lookup yields CDR1 MGHRA and CDR2 YSYEKL. V gave up 2 bases and J gave up 1 base; unmatched junction bases: 4. There are 15 residues in the CDR3. CDR3 nucleotide sequence: TGCGCCAGCAGCCAAAGACAGGGCACGAACACTGAAGCTTTCTTT. It specifies CASSQRQGTNTEAFF.

The chain has TRBV16 and TRBJ1-2, with D unclear. With 3 bases removed from V and 2 bases from J, the gap between germline ends came to 16 bases. Germline CDR1 and CDR2: KGHSY and FQNENV. The CDR3 is 16 amino acids. The CDR3 region has the DNA TGTGCCAGCAGCCACCACGACAATCTCGGAAACTATGGCTACACCTTC. As protein: CASSHHDNLGNYGYTF.

The sample holds one count of this clone. This chain joins TRBV6-4 and TRBJ1-5; 8 bases line up with TRBD1. V trimming: 5 bases; J trimming: 6 bases; junction bases outside the gene matches: 6. Germline loops: CDR1 MRHNA, CDR2 SNTAGT. The CDR3 totals 14 residues. CDR3 DNA: TGTGCCAGCAGTCCGGACAGGGACGGTCAGCCCCAGCATTTT. It specifies CASSPDRDGQPQHF.

The CDR3 coding sequence is TGTGCCAGCAGCTTGTTCCGACAGGGCTATTATGGCTACACCTTC. Its translation is CASSLFRQGYYGYTF. The J gene is TRBJ1-2, the V gene TRBV5-4; 7 bases match TRBD1. In germline, CDR1 is SGHNT, CDR2 YYREEE (reference sequence). Trimming took 1 base from V and 5 from J; bases not matched to a gene: 8. This CDR3 contains 15 residues.

In its sample, this clone was seen once. V is TRBV7-9 and J is TRBJ2-3, with 10 bases fitting TRBD1. The V gene end was trimmed by 1 base and the J gene end by 4 bases; junction bases not matched to a gene: 2. CDR3 length equals 15 residues. The germline CDR1 and CDR2 sequences are SEHNR and FQNEAQ (reference sequence). CDR3: CASSLGDRGPDTQYF. The CDR3 nucleotides read TGTGCCAGCAGCTTAGGGGACAGGGGCCCAGATACGCAGTATTTT.

This clone has just one count. The chain carries TRBV9 and TRBJ2-7; a weak D match, TRBD1 (6 bases). The CDR3 runs 15 residues. The germline V gene encodes CDR1 SGDLS and CDR2 YYNGEE. V lost 3 bases and J lost 7, with 20 bases in between. The chain's CDR3 is CASSGGRRQMGEQYF. The CDR3 coding sequence is TGTGCCAGCAGCGGGGGGCGGAGGCAGATGGGGGAGCAGTACTTC.

The CDR3 is CASSPSGRLNNEQFF. The DNA of the CDR3 is TGTGCCAGCTCACCCAGCGGGAGACTCAACAATGAGCAGTTCTTC. The chain has TRBV18 and TRBJ2-1, with 8 bases aligning to TRBD2. The CDR3 sequence is 15 residues long. Germline loops: CDR1 KGHSH, CDR2 LQKENI. With V trimmed by 3 bases and J by 5 bases, 6 bases remained unmatched.

This clone was seen only once. The V and J genes are TRBV18 and TRBJ1-2; possible D gene TRBD1, 5 bases. The germline V gene encodes CDR1 KGHSH and CDR2 LQKENI. Trimming removed 3 bases at V and 8 bases at J, with 16 bases between. There are 14 residues in the CDR3. CDR3 sequence: CASSPALGAGGYTF. The CDR3, as DNA: TGTGCCAGCTCACCCGCCTTAGGGGCGGGGGGCTACACCTTC. Full variable domain (missing parts from reference TRBV18 and TRBJ1-2): NAGVMQNPRHLVRRRGQEARLRCSPMKGHSHVYWYRQLPEEGLKFMVYLQKENIIDESGMPKERFSAEFPKEGPSILRIQQVVRGDSAAYFCASSPALGAGGYTFGSGTRLTVV.

This clone has only one observation. The V call is TRBV7-9, the J call TRBJ1-3, with TRBD1 identical over 8 bases. The J segment lost 4 bases and the V segment lost 5 bases, leaving 1 base of the junction unmatched. Germline assignment: CDR1 SEHNR and CDR2 FQNEAQ (reference sequence). This CDR3 contains 13 residues. CDR3 region: CASSGTGGNTIYF. The CDR3 nucleotides are TGTGCCAGCAGCGGGACAGGAGGAAACACCATATATTTT.

A single count supports this clone. The J gene is TRBJ2-1, the V gene TRBV10-3; 10 positions agree with TRBD2. This CDR3 contains 12 residues. The germline CDR1 and CDR2 sequences are ENHRY and SYGVKD. After removal of 9 bases from V and 6 bases from J, the junction contained 2 bases not matched to a gene. In DNA, the CDR3 is TGTGCCATATCTAGCGGGAGCAATGAGCAGTTCTTC. It translates to CAISSGSNEQFF.

The chain recombines TRBV12-5 with TRBJ2-7, with 9 positions matching TRBD2. The CDR3 has 18 amino acids. Germline loops: CDR1 LGHNT, CDR2 FRNRAP. With V trimmed by 0 bases and J by 2 bases, 11 bases remained unmatched. The DNA of the CDR3 is TGTGCTAGTGGTTTGGTCCAAACCGGGACTAGCTTCCCCTACGAGCAGTACTTC. It yields the protein CASGLVQTGTSFPYEQYF.

The chain has TRBV2 and TRBJ2-3; the D gene is possibly TRBD1 (5 bases). CDR1 is SNHLY, CDR2 FYNNEI, per germline. V gave up 6 bases and J gave up 2 bases, with 15 bases separating them. The CDR3 covers 15 residues. For the CDR3, the DNA is TGTGCCAGCAGACCTTTCGACAGTTACACAGATACGCAGTATTTT. Encoded protein: CASRPFDSYTDTQYF.

The CDR3 coding sequence is TGTGCCAGCAGCTTAGGAGCGGGAGGGAGCAGGAATGAGCAGTTCTTC. This gives the protein CASSLGAGGSRNEQFF. The V gene is TRBV13, the J gene TRBJ2-1; 10 nucleotides align to TRBD2. Germline loops: CDR1 PRHDT, CDR2 FYEKMQ (reference sequence). V shed 0 bases, J shed 7 bases, and the junction held 6 bases outside the gene matches. The CDR3 consists of 16 residues.